The table lists the clone carrying this T cell receptor (beta chain) with many counts. Its antigen remains unknown. A much larger clone is a single base away; this may be a read error. The data were taken from a study of T cell repertoires in cytomegalovirus infection. Looking at the study overall: Both a matching HLA type and CMV infection were indicated by public TCR beta signatures. Whole-study findings and limits: Ex vivo responses were dominated by HLA-C-restricted CMV-specific TCR beta clonotypes.

The CDR3 spans 13 residues. Trimming cost V 1 base and J 11 bases, with 15 bases left between them. Germline CDR1 is SGHVS and CDR2 is FQNEAQ. TCRdb itself ran the reads through MiXCR, one entry per CDR3 protein. Here the sample spans some 180,000 distinct CDR3 sequences, about a sixth being singletons. The chain recombines TRBV7-8 with TRBJ2-7; D unresolved. The receptor's source is a human donor in good health (CMV status not recorded). Some clones in this sample may be carry-over from other donors' samples. The sequenced sample consisted of CD8+ T cells from PBMCs. This chain's CDR3 is CASSLDETAWEYF. The CDR3 DNA is TGTGCCAGCAGCTTAGACGAGACGGCTTGGGAGTACTTC.